The rows below give T cell receptor beta chains drawn from one sample of a study of T cells after yellow fever vaccination. TCRdb processed the 5' RACE reads anew with MiXCR; each CDR3 protein has one entry. The sample yields about 320,000 distinct CDR3 sequences, 4% to 5.5% seen once. Sequenced material: PBMCs, taken 15 days after the yellow fever booster vaccination. These TCRs come from a man aged 18-30 years who received the YFV17D yellow fever vaccine. CDR3s include the opening cysteine and the closing phenylalanine or tryptophan. The D gene is left open where the match is weak. Rows give clone size only sometimes, using once, few, many, or a class for an expanded clone.

J: TRBJ1-5
size: many
V: TRBV5-1
D: TRBD1
DNA: TGCGCCAGCAGCTTAACAGGGGCTGGCAATCAGCCCCAGCATTTT
CDR3: CASSLTGAGNQPQHF

J: TRBJ2-7
size: many
V: TRBV2
D: NA
DNA: TGTGCCAGCAGTGAACAGGGGACTCACTACGAGCAGTACTTC
CDR3: CASSEQGTHYEQYF

J: TRBJ2-3
size: NA
V: TRBV12-3/TRBV12-4
D: TRBD2
DNA: TGTGCCAGCAGGTCCCCCTCAAGCGGGGGGCGCACAGATACGCAGTATTTT
CDR3: CASRSPSSGGRTDTQYF

J: TRBJ1-2
size: NA
V: TRBV7-9
D: NA
DNA: TGTGCCAGCAGCTTGCCCAATGGCTACACCTTC
CDR3: CASSLPNGYTF

J: TRBJ2-5
size: once
V: TRBV12-3/TRBV12-4
D: NA
DNA: TGTGCCAGCAGTTTAGTCCCAAAGGAGACCCAGTACTTC
CDR3: CASSLVPKETQYF

J: TRBJ1-6
size: many
V: TRBV11-2
D: TRBD1
DNA: TGTGCCAGCAGCGTGGGACAGCCGAAAAATTCACCCCTCCACTTT
CDR3: CASSVGQPKNSPLHF

J: TRBJ2-1
size: few
V: TRBV10-3
D: TRBD2
DNA: TGTGCCATCAAGGGCCCTAGCGGGGGGCGACTTTCCTACAATGAGCAGTTCTTC
CDR3: CAIKGPSGGRLSYNEQFF

J: TRBJ1-3
size: few
V: TRBV29-1
D: NA
DNA: TGCAGCGTTGAACGGTCTCCTTACTCTGGAAACACCATATATTTT
CDR3: CSVERSPYSGNTIYF

J: TRBJ1-5
size: NA
V: TRBV5-1
D: NA
DNA: TGCGCCAGCAGCTTGAGATGGGGGGGAGATGCTTATAGCAATCAGCCCCAGCATTTT
CDR3: CASSLRWGGDAYSNQPQHF

J: TRBJ2-5
size: few
V: TRBV6-6
D: NA
DNA: TGTGCCAGCAGTTACTCGCGATTTAACGGAGAGACCCAGTACTTC
CDR3: CASSYSRFNGETQYF

J: TRBJ2-5
size: NA
V: TRBV7-3
D: TRBD1
DNA: TGTGCCAGCAGCCCACAGGGGGGCTGGGTAGAGACCCAGTACTTC
CDR3: CASSPQGGWVETQYF

J: TRBJ2-7
size: NA
V: TRBV6-6
D: NA
DNA: TGTGCCAGCAGTTACTCTGGCCAGGGAAACTACGAGCAGTACTTC
CDR3: CASSYSGQGNYEQYF

J: TRBJ1-6
size: NA
V: TRBV7-2
D: TRBD1
DNA: TGTGCCAGCAGCTTACGAGGGACAGGGGGTGATTCACCCCTCCACTTT
CDR3: CASSLRGTGGDSPLHF

J: TRBJ2-1
size: few
V: TRBV4-3
D: NA
DNA: TGCGCCAGCAGCCAAGATAGAGTATCGGGGGAAACCTACAATGAGCAGTTCTTC
CDR3: CASSQDRVSGETYNEQFF

J: TRBJ2-1
size: NA
V: TRBV11-3
D: TRBD2
DNA: TGTGCCAGCAGCTTTAGGACTAGCCTCTACAATGAGCAGTTCTTC
CDR3: CASSFRTSLYNEQFF

J: TRBJ2-1
size: few
V: TRBV20-1
D: NA
DNA: TGCAGTGCAGACGACAGCGGAGGGGGCAATGAGCAGTTCTTC
CDR3: CSADDSGGGNEQFF